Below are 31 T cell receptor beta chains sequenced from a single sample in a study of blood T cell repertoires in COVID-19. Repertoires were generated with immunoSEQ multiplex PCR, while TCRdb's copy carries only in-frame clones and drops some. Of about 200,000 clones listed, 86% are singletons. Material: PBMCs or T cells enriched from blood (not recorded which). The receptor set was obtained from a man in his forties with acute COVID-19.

In nucleotides, the CDR3 is TGTGCCAGCAGCATACTCCGGGACAGAAACTACGAGCAGTACTTC. Amino acids: CASSILRDRNYEQYF. The chain recombines TRBV27 with TRBJ2-7; 7 bases fit TRBD1. CDR3 length: 15 residues. CDR1 MNHEY and CDR2 SMNVEV come from the germline V gene (reference sequence). V lost 6 bases to trimming and J lost 3 bases; unmatched junction nucleotides: 11.

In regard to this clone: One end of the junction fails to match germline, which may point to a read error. The CDR3: CASGQGMKPHF. CDR3 DNA sequence: TGTGCCAGCGGACAGGGGATGAAGCCCCACTTC. The V and J genes are TRBV27 and TRBJ1-2; TRBD1 agrees at 9 bases. CDR3 length equals 11 residues. In germline, CDR1 is MNHEY, CDR2 SMNVEV (reference sequence).

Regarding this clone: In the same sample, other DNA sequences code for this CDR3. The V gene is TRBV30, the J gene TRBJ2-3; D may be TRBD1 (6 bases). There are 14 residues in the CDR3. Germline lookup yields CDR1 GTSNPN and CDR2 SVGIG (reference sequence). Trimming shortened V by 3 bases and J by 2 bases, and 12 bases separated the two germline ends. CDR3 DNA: TGTGCCTGGAGCCTAGGGGGAGACACAGATACGCAGTATTTT. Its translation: CAWSLGGDTDTQYF. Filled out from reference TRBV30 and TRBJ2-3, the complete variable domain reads SQTIHQWPATLVQPVGSPLSLECTVEGTSNPNLYWYRQAAGRGLQLLFYSVGIGQISSEVPQNLSASRPQDRQFILSSKKLLLSDSGFYLCAWSLGGDTDTQYFGPGTRLTVL.

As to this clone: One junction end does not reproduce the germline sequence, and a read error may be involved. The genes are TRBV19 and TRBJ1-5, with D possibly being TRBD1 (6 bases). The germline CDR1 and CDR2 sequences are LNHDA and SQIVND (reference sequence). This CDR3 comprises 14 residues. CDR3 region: CASRMRAGGQPQHF. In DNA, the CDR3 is TGTGCCAGTCGTATGCGGGCGGGGGGCCAGCCCCAGCATTTT.

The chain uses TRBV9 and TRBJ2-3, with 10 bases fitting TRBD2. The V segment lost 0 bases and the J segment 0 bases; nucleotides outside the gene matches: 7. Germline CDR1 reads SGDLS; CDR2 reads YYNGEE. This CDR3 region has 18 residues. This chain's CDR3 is CASSVEALTSGSTDTQYF. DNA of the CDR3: TGTGCCAGCAGCGTAGAGGCCCTGACTAGCGGGAGCACAGATACGCAGTATTTT.

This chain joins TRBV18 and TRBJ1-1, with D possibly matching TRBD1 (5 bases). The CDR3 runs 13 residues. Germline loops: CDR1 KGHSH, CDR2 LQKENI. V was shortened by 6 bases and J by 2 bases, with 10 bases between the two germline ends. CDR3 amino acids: CASSRGQNTEAFF. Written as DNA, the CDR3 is TGTGCCAGCTCGCGTGGACAAAACACTGAAGCTTTCTTT.

CDR3 nucleotides: TGTGCCAGCAGCCAAGGACAGGTCAGAGTTCCCGGGGAGCTGTTTTTT. It translates to CASSQGQVRVPGELFF. V usage is TRBV3-1 (or the pseudogene TRBV3-2) and J usage is TRBJ2-2; TRBD1 might be the D (6 bases). Per the germline V gene, CDR1 is LGHDT and CDR2 is YNNKEL (reference sequence). CDR3 length equals 16 residues. V was trimmed by 1 base and J by 6 bases, leaving 15 bases between them.

The CDR3 bases are TGCGCCAGCAGCTCGGGCGGGGGTGATGGCTACACCTTC. Translation gives CASSSGGGDGYTF. The chain carries TRBV5-1 and TRBJ1-2; maybe TRBD1 (5 bases). V gave up 3 bases and J gave up 6 bases, with 12 bases separating them. This CDR3 is built from 13 residues. The germline gives CDR1 SGHRS, CDR2 YFSETQ.

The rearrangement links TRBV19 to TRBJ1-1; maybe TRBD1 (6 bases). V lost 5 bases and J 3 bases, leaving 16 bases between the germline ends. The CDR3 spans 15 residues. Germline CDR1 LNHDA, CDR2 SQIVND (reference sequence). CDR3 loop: CASSVALGAYTEAFF. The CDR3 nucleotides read TGTGCCAGTAGTGTGGCGTTGGGGGCTTACACTGAAGCTTTCTTT.

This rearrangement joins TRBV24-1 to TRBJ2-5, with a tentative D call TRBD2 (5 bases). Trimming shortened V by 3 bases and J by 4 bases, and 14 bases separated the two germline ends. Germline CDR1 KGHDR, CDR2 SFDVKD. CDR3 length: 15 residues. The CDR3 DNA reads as TGTGCCACCAGTGATCCGCGAGGAGAGGGAGAGACCCAGTACTTC. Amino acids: CATSDPRGEGETQYF.

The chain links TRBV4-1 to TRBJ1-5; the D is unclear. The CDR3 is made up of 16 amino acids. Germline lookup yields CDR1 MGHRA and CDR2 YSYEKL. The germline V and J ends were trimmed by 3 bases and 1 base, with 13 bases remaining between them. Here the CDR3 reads CASSHPQRGSNQPQHF. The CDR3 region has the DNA TGCGCCAGCAGCCATCCCCAGCGAGGCAGCAATCAGCCCCAGCATTTT.

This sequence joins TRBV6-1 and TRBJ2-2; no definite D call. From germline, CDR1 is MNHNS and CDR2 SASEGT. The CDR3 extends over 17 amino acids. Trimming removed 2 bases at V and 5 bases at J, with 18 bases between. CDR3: CASSEFDRTAGTGELFF. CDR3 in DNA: TGTGCCAGCAGTGAATTCGATCGTACCGCAGGAACCGGGGAGCTGTTTTTT.

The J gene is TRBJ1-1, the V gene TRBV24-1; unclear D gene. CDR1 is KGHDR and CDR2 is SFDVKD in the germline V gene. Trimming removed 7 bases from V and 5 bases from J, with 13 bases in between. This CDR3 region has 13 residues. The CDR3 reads CATRGGYGTEAFF. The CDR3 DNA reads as TGTGCCACCAGGGGCGGGTACGGGACTGAAGCTTTCTTT.

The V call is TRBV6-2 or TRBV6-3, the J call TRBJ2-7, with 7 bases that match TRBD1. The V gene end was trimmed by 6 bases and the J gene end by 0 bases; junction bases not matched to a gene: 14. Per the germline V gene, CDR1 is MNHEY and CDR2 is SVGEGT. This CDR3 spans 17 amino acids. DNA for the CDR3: TGTGCCAGCAGCCCCAATCCACGGAAGGGGGCCTCCTACGAGCAGTACTTC. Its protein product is CASSPNPRKGASYEQYF.

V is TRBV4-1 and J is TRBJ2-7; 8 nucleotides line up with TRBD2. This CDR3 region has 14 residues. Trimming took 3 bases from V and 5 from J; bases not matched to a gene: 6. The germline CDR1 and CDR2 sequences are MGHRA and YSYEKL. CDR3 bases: TGCGCCAGCAGCCAGAGCGGGAGTTCCGACGAGCAGTACTTC. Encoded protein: CASSQSGSSDEQYF.

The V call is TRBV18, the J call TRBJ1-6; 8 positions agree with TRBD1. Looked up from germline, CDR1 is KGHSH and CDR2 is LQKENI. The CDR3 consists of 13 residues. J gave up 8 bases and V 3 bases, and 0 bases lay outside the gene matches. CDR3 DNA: TGTGCCAGCTCACCGACAGGGGATTCACCCCTCCACTTT. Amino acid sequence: CASSPTGDSPLHF.

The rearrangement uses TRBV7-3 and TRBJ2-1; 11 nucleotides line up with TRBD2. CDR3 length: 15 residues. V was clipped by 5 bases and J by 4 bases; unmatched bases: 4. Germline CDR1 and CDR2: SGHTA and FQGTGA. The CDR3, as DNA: TGTGCCAGCAGCACTCTAGCGGGAGGATACAATGAGCAGTTCTTC. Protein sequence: CASSTLAGGYNEQFF.

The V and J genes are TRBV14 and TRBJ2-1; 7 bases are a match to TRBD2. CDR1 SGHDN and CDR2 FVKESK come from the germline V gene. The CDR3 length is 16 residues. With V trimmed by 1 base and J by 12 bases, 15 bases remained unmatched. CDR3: CASSQGEASGKRGQFF. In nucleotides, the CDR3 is TGTGCCAGCAGCCAAGGAGAGGCTAGCGGCAAGCGAGGGCAGTTCTTC.

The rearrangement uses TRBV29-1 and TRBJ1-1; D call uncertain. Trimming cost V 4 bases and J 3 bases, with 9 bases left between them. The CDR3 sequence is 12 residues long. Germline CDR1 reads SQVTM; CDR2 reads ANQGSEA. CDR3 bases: TGCAGCGTTGCCCGGGAGCACACTGAAGCTTTCTTT. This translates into CSVAREHTEAFF.

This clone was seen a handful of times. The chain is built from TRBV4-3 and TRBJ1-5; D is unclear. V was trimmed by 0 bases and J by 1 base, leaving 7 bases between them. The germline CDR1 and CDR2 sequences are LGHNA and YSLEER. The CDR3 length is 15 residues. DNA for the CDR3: TGCGCCAGCAGCCAAGATTGGGCGAGCAATCAGCCCCAGCATTTT. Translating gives CASSQDWASNQPQHF.

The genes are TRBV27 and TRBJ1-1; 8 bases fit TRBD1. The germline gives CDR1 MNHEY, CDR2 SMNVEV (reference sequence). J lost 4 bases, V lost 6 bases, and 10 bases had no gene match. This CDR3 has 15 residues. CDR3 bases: TGTGCCAGCAGCCCTCAGGGGGCGCGGAGCACTGAAGCTTTCTTT. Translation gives CASSPQGARSTEAFF.

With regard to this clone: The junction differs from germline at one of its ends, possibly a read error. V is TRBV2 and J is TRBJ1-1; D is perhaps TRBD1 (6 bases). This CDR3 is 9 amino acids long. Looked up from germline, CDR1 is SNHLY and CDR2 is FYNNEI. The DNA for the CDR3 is TGTGCCAGCCGGGGGGCAAGCCCATTT. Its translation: CASRGASPF.

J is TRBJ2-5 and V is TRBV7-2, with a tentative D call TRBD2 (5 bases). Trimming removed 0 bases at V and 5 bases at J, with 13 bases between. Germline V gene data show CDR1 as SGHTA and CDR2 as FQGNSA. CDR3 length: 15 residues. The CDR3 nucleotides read TGTGCCAGCAGCTTAGCGGCGGAGACGGGGGAGACCCAGTACTTC. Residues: CASSLAAETGETQYF.

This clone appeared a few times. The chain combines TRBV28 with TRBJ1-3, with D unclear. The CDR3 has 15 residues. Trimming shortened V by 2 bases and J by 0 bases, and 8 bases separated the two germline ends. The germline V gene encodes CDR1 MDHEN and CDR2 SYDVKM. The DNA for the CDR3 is TGTGCCAGCAGTTTAACGCCCAGCTCTGGAAACACCATATATTTT. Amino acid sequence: CASSLTPSSGNTIYF. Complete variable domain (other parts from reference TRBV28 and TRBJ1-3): DVKVTQSSRYLVKRTGEKVFLECVQDMDHENMFWYRQDPGLGLRLIYFSYDVKMKEKGDIPEGYSVSREKKERFSLILESASTNQTSMYLCASSLTPSSGNTIYFGEGSWLTVV.

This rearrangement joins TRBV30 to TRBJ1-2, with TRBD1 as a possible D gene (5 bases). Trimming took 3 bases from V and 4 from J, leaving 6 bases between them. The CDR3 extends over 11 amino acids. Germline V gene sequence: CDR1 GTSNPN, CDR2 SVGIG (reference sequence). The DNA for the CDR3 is TGTGCCTGGAGGACAGCCTATGGCTACACCTTC. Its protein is CAWRTAYGYTF. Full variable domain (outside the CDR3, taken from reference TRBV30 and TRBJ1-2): SQTIHQWPATLVQPVGSPLSLECTVEGTSNPNLYWYRQAAGRGLQLLFYSVGIGQISSEVPQNLSASRPQDRQFILSSKKLLLSDSGFYLCAWRTAYGYTFGSGTRLTVV.

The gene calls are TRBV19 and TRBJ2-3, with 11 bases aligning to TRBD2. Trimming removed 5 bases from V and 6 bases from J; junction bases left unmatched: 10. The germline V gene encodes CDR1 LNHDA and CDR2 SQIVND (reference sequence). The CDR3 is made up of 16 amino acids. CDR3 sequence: CASSALSGRGADTQYF. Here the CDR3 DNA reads TGTGCCAGTAGTGCCCTTAGCGGGAGGGGAGCGGATACGCAGTATTTT.

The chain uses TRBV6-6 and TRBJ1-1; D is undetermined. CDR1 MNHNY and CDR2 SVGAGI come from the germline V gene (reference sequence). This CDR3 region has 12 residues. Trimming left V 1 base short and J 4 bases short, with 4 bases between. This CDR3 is CASSYFFTEAFF. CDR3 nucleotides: TGTGCCAGCAGTTACTTCTTCACTGAAGCTTTCTTT.

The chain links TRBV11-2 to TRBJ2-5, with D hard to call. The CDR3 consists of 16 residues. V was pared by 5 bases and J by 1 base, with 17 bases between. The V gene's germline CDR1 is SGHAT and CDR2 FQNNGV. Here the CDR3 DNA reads TGTGCCAGCAGCCAAACAGAGACCTTAAGCCAAGAGACCCAGTACTTC. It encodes CASSQTETLSQETQYF.

CDR3 loop: CAWIRGRGSGNTIYF. The CDR3, as DNA: TGTGCCTGGATTCGGGGTCGGGGCTCTGGAAACACCATATATTTT. The chain carries TRBV30 and TRBJ1-3; unclear D gene. CDR3 length equals 15 residues. The V and J ends lost 4 bases and 0 bases respectively, with 13 bases between them. CDR1 GTSNPN and CDR2 SVGIG come from the germline V gene (reference sequence).

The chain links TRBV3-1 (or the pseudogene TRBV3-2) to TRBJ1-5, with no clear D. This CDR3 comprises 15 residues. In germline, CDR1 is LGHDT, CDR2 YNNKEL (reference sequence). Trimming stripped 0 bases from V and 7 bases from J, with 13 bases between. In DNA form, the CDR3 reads TGTGCCAGCAGCCAAGATGTAGGAGGAGGCCAGCCCCAGCATTTT. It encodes CASSQDVGGGQPQHF.

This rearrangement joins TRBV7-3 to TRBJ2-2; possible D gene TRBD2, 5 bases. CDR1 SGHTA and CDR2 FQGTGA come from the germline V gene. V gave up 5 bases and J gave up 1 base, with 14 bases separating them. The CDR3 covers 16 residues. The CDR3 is CASSPSGGGNTGELFF. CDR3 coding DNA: TGTGCCAGCAGCCCCAGTGGCGGAGGGAACACCGGGGAGCTGTTTTTT.